A selection of T cell receptor beta chains follows, all from one sample in a study of OX40 agonist ivuxolimab in advanced cancers. TCRdb keeps only in-frame clones here, not all; method: immunoSEQ multiplex PCR. The sample consists of tens of thousands of clones, over 85% of them appearing once. The sample was CD4+ or CD8+ T cells sorted from blood, taken in a trial of the OX40 agonist ivuxolimab. The receptors here all came from an adult with an advanced solid tumor such as melanoma, head and neck, liver or kidney cancer. CDR3s include the opening cysteine and the closing phenylalanine or tryptophan. A D gene is named only where the DNA matches it firmly. Clone size, where shown, is once, few, many, or a class for clones that have expanded.

cdr3_aa cdr3_nt v_call d_call clone_size j_call
CAISVGGARLFDTQYF TGTGCCATCAGTGTTGGGGGGGCCAGATTGTTCGATACGCAGTATTTT TRBV10-3 NA NA TRBJ2-3
CASSRDRGTYGYTF TGTGCCAGCAGCAGGGACAGGGGGACCTATGGCTACACCTTC TRBV5-5 TRBD1 NA TRBJ1-2
CASSQATGTRNIQYF TGCGCCAGCAGCCAAGCAACAGGGACCCGAAACATTCAGTACTTC TRBV4-1 NA NA TRBJ2-4
CASSLVRVGNTEAFF TGTGCCAGCAGCTTGGTCAGGGTTGGGAACACTGAAGCTTTCTTT TRBV5-5 NA NA TRBJ1-1
CASSPRGYTQYF TGTGCCAGCAGCCCTAGGGGGTATACGCAGTATTTT TRBV27 NA NA TRBJ2-3
CASSLVLGREDEKLFF TGTGCCAGCAGCTTAGTTCTGGGCAGGGAAGACGAAAAACTGTTTTTT TRBV7-9 NA NA TRBJ1-4
CASRPYTGGRRYEQYF TGTGCCAGCAGACCATATACAGGGGGCCGGCGATACGAGCAGTACTTC TRBV7-2 TRBD1 NA TRBJ2-7
CASSPQGGLGEKLFF TGTGCCAGCAGCCCACAGGGGGGGCTGGGGGAAAAACTGTTTTTT TRBV7-9 TRBD1 NA TRBJ1-4
CATWTDLSYEQYF TGTGCCACTTGGACGGATCTTTCCTACGAGCAGTACTTC TRBV6-1 NA few TRBJ2-7
CASSFQGSVEKLFF TGCGCCAGCAGCTTTCAGGGTTCGGTTGAAAAACTGTTTTTT TRBV5-1 NA NA TRBJ1-4
CASSLAGRDQETQYF TGCGCCAGCTCACTAGCGGGGAGAGATCAAGAGACCCAGTACTTC TRBV5-1 TRBD2 once TRBJ2-5
CASSLGGGYGYTF TGTGCCAGCAGTTTGGGGGGAGGCTATGGCTACACCTTC TRBV28 NA NA TRBJ1-2
CASSEFRGRGQDTEAFF TGTGCCAGCAGTGAATTTCGAGGCAGGGGGCAGGACACTGAAGCTTTCTTT TRBV25-1 TRBD1 NA TRBJ1-1
CASSHSQETQYF TGTGCCAGCAGTCACAGCCAAGAGACCCAGTACTTC TRBV25-1 NA NA TRBJ2-5
CASSQEVGGGQETQYF TGCGCCAGCAGCCAAGAGGTAGGAGGCGGCCAAGAGACCCAGTACTTC TRBV4-1 NA once TRBJ2-5
CASSPFSGGTQETQYF TGTGCCAGCTCACCATTCAGCGGGGGTACCCAAGAGACCCAGTACTTC TRBV18 TRBD2 NA TRBJ2-5
CASSVAGGPYEQFF TGTGCCAGCAGCGTAGCGGGGGGGCCCTATGAGCAGTTCTTC TRBV11-2 TRBD2 once TRBJ2-1
CASSDGGVTGELFF TGTGCCAGCAGCGACGGGGGGGTTACCGGGGAGCTGTTTTTT TRBV11-3 TRBD2 NA TRBJ2-2
CSVEGMAGGETQYF TGCAGCGTTGAGGGAATGGCAGGGGGAGAGACCCAGTACTTC TRBV29-1 TRBD1 NA TRBJ2-5
CASSRGGAKTEAFF TGTGCCAGTAGTAGGGGAGGAGCAAAAACTGAAGCTTTCTTT TRBV6-5 NA NA TRBJ1-1
CASSELTGAKLFF TGTGCCAGCAGCGAGTTGACAGGGGCAAAACTGTTTTTT TRBV7-2 TRBD1 NA TRBJ1-4
CASSQTTRGGYEQYF TGTGCCAGCAGCCAAACTACGCGGGGCGGCTACGAGCAGTACTTC TRBV14 NA NA TRBJ2-7
CASSYKAGGTDTQYF TGTGCCAGCAGTTATAAAGCGGGAGGCACAGATACGCAGTATTTT TRBV28 TRBD2 NA TRBJ2-3
CASGMRGLLEQYF TGTGCCAGCGGCATGAGGGGCCTTCTCGAGCAGTACTTC TRBV2 NA NA TRBJ2-7
CASSSPRGGALAKNIQYF TGTGCCAGCAGCTCCCCCAGGGGTGGGGCTCTAGCCAAAAACATTCAGTACTTC TRBV7-8 NA NA TRBJ2-4
CASSATGFNEKLFF TGTGCCAGCAGCGCGACAGGTTTTAATGAAAAACTGTTTTTT TRBV2 NA NA TRBJ1-4
CASSLGGQMNTEAFF TGCGCCAGCAGCTTGGGGGGACAGATGAACACTGAAGCTTTCTTT TRBV5-1 TRBD1 NA TRBJ1-1
CASSQETRTDNEQFF TGTGCCAGCAGCCAAGAGACTCGGACAGATAATGAGCAGTTCTTC TRBV7-2 NA NA TRBJ2-1
CASSLPLGGGTNTGELFF TGTGCCAGCAGCTTACCGTTGGGCGGGGGTACGAACACCGGGGAGCTGTTTTTT TRBV7-8 TRBD2 NA TRBJ2-2
CATSSRTSFYNEQFF TGTGCCACCAGTAGCAGGACTTCATTCTACAATGAGCAGTTCTTC TRBV15 NA once TRBJ2-1
CASSLSGTGSSYEQYF TGTGCCAGCAGCTTAAGCGGGACAGGGAGTTCCTACGAGCAGTACTTC TRBV7-9 TRBD1 NA TRBJ2-7
CASSPPGLSYGYTF TGTGCCAGCTCACCACCGGGTTTGAGCTATGGCTACACCTTC TRBV18 NA NA TRBJ1-2
CASRDTYNSPLHF TGTGCCAGCCGGGACACCTATAATTCACCCCTCCACTTT TRBV27 NA NA TRBJ1-6
CASSPGLAGDNEQFF TGCGCCAGCAGCCCTGGACTAGCGGGGGACAATGAGCAGTTCTTC TRBV5-1 TRBD2 NA TRBJ2-1
CASSHPQRGELNEQFF TGCGCCAGCAGCCATCCTCAGCGGGGGGAACTCAATGAGCAGTTCTTC TRBV4-1 TRBD2 NA TRBJ2-1
CASSEAGQGNYGYTF TGTGCCAGCAGTGAAGCCGGACAGGGTAACTATGGCTACACCTTC TRBV6-1 TRBD1 NA TRBJ1-2
CASSTPTSGGTNEQFF TGTGCCAGCAGTACCCCGACTAGCGGGGGGACCAATGAGCAGTTCTTC TRBV27 TRBD2 NA TRBJ2-1
CASSGTGTGRYF TGTGCCAGCAGTGGCACCGGGACCGGCCGGTACTTC TRBV6-1 NA NA TRBJ2-7
CAWSVRDTQYF TGTGCCTGGAGTGTCCGAGATACGCAGTATTTT TRBV30 NA NA TRBJ2-3
CAISLGLADGETQYF TGTGCCATCAGTTTGGGACTAGCGGATGGAGAGACCCAGTACTTC TRBV10-3 TRBD2 NA TRBJ2-5
CASSVGTPKNTEAFF TGCGCCAGCAGCGTCGGGACGCCGAAGAACACTGAAGCTTTCTTT TRBV5-1 NA NA TRBJ1-1
CASSNSGELFF TGCGCCAGCAGTAACTCCGGGGAGCTGTTTTTT TRBV5-1 NA NA TRBJ2-2
CATHGGGPYNEQFF TGTGCCACCCACGGCGGGGGACCCTACAATGAGCAGTTCTTC TRBV6-1 TRBD2 NA TRBJ2-1
CAIPGGSTDTQYF TGTGCCATCCCCGGGGGTAGCACAGATACGCAGTATTTT TRBV7-9 NA NA TRBJ2-3
CASSQVFRDNEQFF TGCGCCAGCAGCCAAGTATTCCGAGACAATGAGCAGTTCTTC TRBV4-1 NA NA TRBJ2-1
CASRPDSYEQYF TGTGCCAGCAGGCCGGACAGCTACGAGCAGTACTTC TRBV2 NA few TRBJ2-7
CASSFSPGSYNEQFF TGCGCCAGCAGCTTCTCTCCGGGTTCGTACAATGAGCAGTTCTTC TRBV5-1 NA once TRBJ2-1
CASSFGGWDSGEVPQHF TGTGCCAGCAGCTTTGGCGGTTGGGACAGTGGAGAGGTGCCCCAGCATTTT TRBV5-6 TRBD1 NA TRBJ1-5